This T cell receptor beta chain was observed in a study of CD8+ T cells in alopecia areata. The overall study: Each day, treated patients took oral tofacitinib twice, at 5 to 10 mg per dose.

Points from the study as a whole: Sharing of TCRs across patients appeared less clear than in mice, possibly for HLA-related reasons. Sequencing of scalp samples also captures resident alphabeta T cells of normal skin.

Points on this clone: The antigen remains undetermined.

PBMCs served as the source from which CD4+ and CD8+ T cells were sorted. cDNA prepared by RNA extraction and subsequent reverse transcription served as the template for sequencing. Only in-frame clones appear in the TCRdb table, and some are missing; sequencing was by immunoSEQ multiplex PCR. The top ten clones hold 0.45% of a sample with some 210,000 clones, around 62% of them seen once. Germline V gene sequence: CDR1 SGHAT, CDR2 FQNNGV. Trimming stripped 5 bases from V and 8 bases from J, with 9 bases between. The CDR3 runs 11 residues. This TCR was sampled from a human donor with alopecia areata. The material was CD4+ T cells sorted from blood, obtained at week 0. The chain has TRBV11-2 and TRBJ1-2; D unclear. In DNA form, the CDR3 reads TGTGCCAGCAGCCTAAACGGGGGCTACACCTTC. This sequence encodes CASSLNGGYTF.